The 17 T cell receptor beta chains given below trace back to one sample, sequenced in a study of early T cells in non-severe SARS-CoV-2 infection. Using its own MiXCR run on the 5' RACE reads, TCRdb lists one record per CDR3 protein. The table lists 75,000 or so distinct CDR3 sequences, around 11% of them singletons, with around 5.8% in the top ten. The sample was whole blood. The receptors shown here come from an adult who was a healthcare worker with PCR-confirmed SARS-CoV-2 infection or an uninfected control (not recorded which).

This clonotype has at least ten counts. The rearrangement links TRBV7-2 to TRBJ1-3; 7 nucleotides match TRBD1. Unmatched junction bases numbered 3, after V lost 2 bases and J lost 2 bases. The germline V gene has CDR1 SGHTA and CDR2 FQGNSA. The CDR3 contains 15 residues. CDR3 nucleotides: TGTGCCAGCAGCTTAAATACAGGGGCTGGAAACACCATATATTTT. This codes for CASSLNTGAGNTIYF.

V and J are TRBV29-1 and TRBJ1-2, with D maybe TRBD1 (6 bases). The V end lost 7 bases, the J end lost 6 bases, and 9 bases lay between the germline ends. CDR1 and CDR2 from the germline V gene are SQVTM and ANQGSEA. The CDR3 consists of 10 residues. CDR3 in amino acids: CSAQGNGYTF. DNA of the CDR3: TGCAGCGCCCAGGGGAATGGCTACACCTTC. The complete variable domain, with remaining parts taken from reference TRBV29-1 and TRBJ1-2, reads SAVISQKPSRDICQRGTSLTIQCQVDSQVTMMFWYRQQPGQSLTLIATANQGSEATYESGFVIDKFPISRPNLTFSTLTVSNMSPEDSSIYLCSAQGNGYTFGSGTRLTVV.

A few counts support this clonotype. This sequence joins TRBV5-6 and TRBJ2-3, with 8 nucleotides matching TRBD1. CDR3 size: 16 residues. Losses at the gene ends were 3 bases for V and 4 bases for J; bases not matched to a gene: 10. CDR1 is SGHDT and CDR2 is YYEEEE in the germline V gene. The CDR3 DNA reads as TGTGCCAGCAGCTCCCCGACAGGGGTATCGGCAGATACGCAGTATTTT. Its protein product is CASSSPTGVSADTQYF.

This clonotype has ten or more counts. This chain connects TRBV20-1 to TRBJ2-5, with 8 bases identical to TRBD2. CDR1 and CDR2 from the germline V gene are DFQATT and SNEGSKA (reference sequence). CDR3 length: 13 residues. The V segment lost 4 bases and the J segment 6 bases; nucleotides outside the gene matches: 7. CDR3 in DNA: TGCAGTGCTAACGGGGGGGATGGGAAGACCCAGTACTTC. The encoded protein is CSANGGDGKTQYF.

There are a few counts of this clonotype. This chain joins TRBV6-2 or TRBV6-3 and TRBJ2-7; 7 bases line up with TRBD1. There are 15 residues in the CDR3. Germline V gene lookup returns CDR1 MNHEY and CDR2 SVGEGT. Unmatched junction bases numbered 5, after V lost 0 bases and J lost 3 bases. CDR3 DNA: TGTGCCAGCAGTTACTCGAGGGACAGACACTACGAGCAGTACTTC. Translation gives CASSYSRDRHYEQYF.

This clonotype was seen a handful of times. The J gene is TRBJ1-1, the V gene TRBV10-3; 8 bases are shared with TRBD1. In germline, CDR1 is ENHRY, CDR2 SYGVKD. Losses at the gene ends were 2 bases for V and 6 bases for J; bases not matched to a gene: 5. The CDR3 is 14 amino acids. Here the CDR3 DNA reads TGTGCCATCAGTGAGCCGGACAGGGAGGCTGAAGCTTTCTTT. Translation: CAISEPDREAEAFF.

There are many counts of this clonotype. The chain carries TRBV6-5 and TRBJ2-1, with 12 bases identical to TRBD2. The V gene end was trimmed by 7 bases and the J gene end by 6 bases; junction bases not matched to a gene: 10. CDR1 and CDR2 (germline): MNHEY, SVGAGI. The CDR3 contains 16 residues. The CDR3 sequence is CASNGLAGPRRNEQFF. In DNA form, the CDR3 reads TGTGCCAGCAACGGACTAGCGGGGCCCCGTCGCAATGAGCAGTTCTTC.

CDR3 in amino acids: CATRRAPVGPYGYTF. Written as DNA, the CDR3 is TGTGCCACCCGACGGGCACCCGTGGGGCCTTATGGCTACACCTTC. The gene calls are TRBV6-6 and TRBJ1-2, with D possibly being TRBD1 (5 bases). Trimming removed 10 bases at V and 5 bases at J, with 23 bases between. The length of the CDR3 is 15 residues. Germline values: CDR1 MNHNY, CDR2 SVGAGI (reference sequence).

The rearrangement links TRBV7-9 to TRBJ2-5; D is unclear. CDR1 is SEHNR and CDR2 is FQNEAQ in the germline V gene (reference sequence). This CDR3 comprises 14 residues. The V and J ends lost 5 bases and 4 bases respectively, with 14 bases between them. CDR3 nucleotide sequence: TGTGCCAGCAGCGCCGTTGACGGAACAGAGACCCAGTACTTC. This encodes CASSAVDGTETQYF.

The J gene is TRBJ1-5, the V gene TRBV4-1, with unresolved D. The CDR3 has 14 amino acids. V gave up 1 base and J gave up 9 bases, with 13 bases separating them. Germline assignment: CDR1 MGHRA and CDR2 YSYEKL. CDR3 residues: CASSQVADSGPQHF. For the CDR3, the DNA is TGCGCCAGCAGCCAAGTGGCGGATTCGGGGCCCCAGCATTTT.

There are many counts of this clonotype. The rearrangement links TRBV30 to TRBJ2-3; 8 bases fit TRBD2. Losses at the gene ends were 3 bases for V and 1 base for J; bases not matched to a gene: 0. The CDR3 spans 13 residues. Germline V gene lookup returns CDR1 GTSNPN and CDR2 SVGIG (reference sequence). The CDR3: CAWRAGGTDTQYF. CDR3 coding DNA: TGTGCCTGGAGAGCGGGAGGCACAGATACGCAGTATTTT.

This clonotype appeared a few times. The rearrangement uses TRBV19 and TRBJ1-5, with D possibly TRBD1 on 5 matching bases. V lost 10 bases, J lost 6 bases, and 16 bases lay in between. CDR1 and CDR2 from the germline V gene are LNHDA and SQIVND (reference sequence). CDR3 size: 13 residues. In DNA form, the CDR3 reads TGTGCCACTACAGACGGGGCGGGTCAGCCCCAGCATTTT. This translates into CATTDGAGQPQHF.

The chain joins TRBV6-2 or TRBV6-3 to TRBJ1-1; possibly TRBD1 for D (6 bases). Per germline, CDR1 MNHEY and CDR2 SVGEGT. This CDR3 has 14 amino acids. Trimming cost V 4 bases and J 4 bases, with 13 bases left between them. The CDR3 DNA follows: TGTGCCAGCAGTTTCAGGGGTGGGAGCACTGAAGCTTTCTTT. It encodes CASSFRGGSTEAFF.

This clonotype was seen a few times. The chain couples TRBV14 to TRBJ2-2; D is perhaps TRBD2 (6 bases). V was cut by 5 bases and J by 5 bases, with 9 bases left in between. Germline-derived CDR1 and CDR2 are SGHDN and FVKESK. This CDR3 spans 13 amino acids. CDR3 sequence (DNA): TGTGCCAGCAGCGCCGGGAGAACCGGGGAGCTGTTTTTT. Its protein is CASSAGRTGELFF.

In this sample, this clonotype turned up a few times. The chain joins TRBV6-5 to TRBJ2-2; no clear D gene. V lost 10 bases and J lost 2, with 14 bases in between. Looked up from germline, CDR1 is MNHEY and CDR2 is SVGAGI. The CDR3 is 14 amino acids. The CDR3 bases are TGTGCCATCAAACGTGGGGTTAACACCGGGGAGCTGTTTTTT. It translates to CAIKRGVNTGELFF.

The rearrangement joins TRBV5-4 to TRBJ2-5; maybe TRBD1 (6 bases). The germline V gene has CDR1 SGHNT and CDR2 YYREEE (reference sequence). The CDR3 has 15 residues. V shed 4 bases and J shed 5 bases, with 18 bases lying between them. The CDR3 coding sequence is TGTGCCAGCAGCCCGATCTCAGGGGCGCGGGAGACCCAGTACTTC. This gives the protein CASSPISGARETQYF.

For the CDR3, the DNA is TGTGCCAGCAGCCCCTCCGGGACACTTAACACCGGGGAGCTGTTTTTT. As protein: CASSPSGTLNTGELFF. The chain employs TRBV9 and TRBJ2-2; maybe TRBD1 (6 bases). The CDR3 extends over 16 amino acids. V was trimmed by 4 bases and J by 2 bases, leaving 15 bases between them. The germline gives CDR1 SGDLS, CDR2 YYNGEE.